A selection of T cell receptor beta chains follows, all from one sample in a study of cytomegalovirus exposure and HLA in healthy donors. Sequencing was performed with immunoSEQ multiplex PCR; in TCRdb, only in-frame clones are kept and a portion is missing. The table includes 130,000 or so clones, roughly 73% detected once. Sample: PBMCs. The receptors come from a man in his forties or fifties in good health and CMV-seronegative. CDR3s include the opening cysteine and the closing phenylalanine or tryptophan. A D gene is named only where the DNA matches it firmly. Where a row states a size, it is once, few, many or the class of an expanded clone; other rows omit it.

d_call	j_call	cdr3_length	v_call	clone_size	cdr3_aa	cdr3_nt
TRBD2	TRBJ2-1	18	TRBV7-9	few	CASSLGRLAGGVNNEQFF	TGTGCCAGCAGCTTAGGCCGACTAGCGGGGGGAGTAAACAATGAGCAGTTCTTC
TRBD1	TRBJ2-6	16	TRBV2	-	CASIPGQGRGANVLTF	TGTGCCAGCATACCGGGACAGGGCCGCGGGGCCAACGTCCTGACTTTC
-	TRBJ1-2	15	TRBV7-8	-	CASSLSQGDLVGYTF	TGTGCCAGCAGCCTGTCCCAGGGTGATCTAGTGGGCTACACCTTC
TRBD1	TRBJ2-5	16	TRBV5-8	once	CASSLAGTGGGETQYF	TGTGCCAGCAGCTTGGCCGGGACAGGGGGCGGAGAGACCCAGTACTTC
-	TRBJ1-1	15	TRBV7-3	once	CASSLGSGMNTEAFF	TGTGCCAGCAGCTTAGGGTCAGGGATGAACACTGAAGCTTTCTTT
-	TRBJ1-1	13	TRBV19	-	CASSIEAFTEAFF	TGTGCCAGTAGTATAGAGGCTTTCACTGAAGCTTTCTTT
TRBD1	TRBJ1-6	16	TRBV4-3	once	CASSQRLGQSFSPLHF	TGCGCCAGCAGCCAGCGTTTGGGACAGTCATTCTCACCCCTCCACTTT
TRBD1	TRBJ2-7	15	TRBV30	-	CAWSPGTGVIYEQYF	TGTGCCTGGAGTCCTGGGACAGGGGTGATCTACGAGCAGTACTTC
TRBD2	TRBJ2-3	16	TRBV5-1	-	CASSISGGAGTDTQYF	TGCGCCAGCAGCATCAGCGGGGGGGCTGGCACAGATACGCAGTATTTT
-	TRBJ2-7	14	TRBV11-2	-	CASSPRDTSYEQYF	TGTGCCAGCAGCCCCCGGGACACCTCCTACGAGCAGTACTTC
-	TRBJ2-7	15	TRBV5-1	-	CASSLQGDRSYEQYF	TGCGCCAGCAGCTTGCAAGGGGATCGGTCCTACGAGCAGTACTTC
TRBD1	TRBJ1-3	16	TRBV18	-	CASSPTGDYSGNTIYF	TGTGCCAGCTCACCGACAGGGGACTACTCTGGAAACACCATATATTTT
TRBD2	TRBJ2-1	18	TRBV4-2	-	CASSQEGGSGGAYNEQFF	TGTGCCAGCAGCCAAGAAGGGGGGAGCGGGGGGGCTTACAATGAGCAGTTCTTC
TRBD2	TRBJ2-2	17	TRBV4-3	few	CASSLTSGGAGTGELFF	TGCGCCAGCAGCTTGACTAGCGGGGGGGCCGGCACCGGGGAGCTGTTTTTT
-	TRBJ1-1	15	TRBV27	-	CASSLKGWGDTEAFF	TGTGCCAGCAGTTTAAAGGGGTGGGGGGACACTGAAGCTTTCTTT
TRBD1	TRBJ2-7	15	TRBV5-6	-	CASSPRDRVTYEQYF	TGTGCCAGCAGCCCCCGGGACAGGGTCACCTACGAGCAGTACTTC
-	TRBJ2-2	13	TRBV27	-	CASSLEGAGELFF	TGTGCCAGCAGTTTAGAGGGCGCCGGGGAGCTGTTTTTT
TRBD1	TRBJ2-7	14	TRBV9	-	CASSGGDRGYEQYF	TGTGCCAGCAGCGGGGGGGACAGGGGCTACGAGCAGTACTTC
-	TRBJ2-5	12	TRBV11-2	few	CASSLDQETQYF	TGTGCCAGCAGCTTAGATCAGGAGACCCAGTACTTC
-	TRBJ2-2	13	TRBV7-3	-	CASMQGNTGELFF	TGTGCCAGCATGCAGGGGAACACCGGGGAGCTGTTTTTT
-	TRBJ2-3	16	TRBV11-3	-	CASSVTGTTGTDTQYF	TGTGCCAGCAGCGTAACAGGGACTACCGGCACAGATACGCAGTATTTT
-	TRBJ2-5	14	TRBV6-4	once	CASSPGGGRETQYF	TGTGCCAGCAGCCCCGGTGGGGGCCGCGAGACCCAGTACTTC
-	TRBJ2-7	13	TRBV7-9	-	CASSLLGRYEQYF	TGTGCCAGCAGCCTGCTAGGCCGCTACGAGCAGTACTTC
-	TRBJ1-2	12	TRBV12-5	-	CASGFAGYGYTF	TGTGCTAGTGGTTTCGCAGGATATGGCTACACCTTC
-	TRBJ2-1	16	TRBV19	-	CASSIDERESYNEQFF	TGTGCCAGTAGTATAGACGAAAGGGAGTCCTACAATGAGCAGTTCTTC
TRBD1	TRBJ1-4	19	TRBV10-3	-	CAISDLPSGTVKGNEKLFF	TGTGCCATCAGTGACCTTCCTTCCGGGACAGTGAAAGGGAATGAAAAACTGTTTTTT
TRBD1	TRBJ1-6	16	TRBV6-1	-	CASSVLPGQGNSPLHF	TGTGCCAGCAGTGTTTTACCGGGACAGGGTAATTCACCCCTCCACTTT